Shown below are 31 T cell receptor beta chains from a single sample sequenced in a study of CD8+ T cells in alopecia areata. Specified treatment: oral pan-JAK inhibitor, 5-10 mg twice daily. The sequencing template was cDNA reverse transcribed from extracted RNA. Libraries were prepared by immunoSEQ multiplex PCR; TCRdb keeps only in-frame clonotypes and omits some of them. Of 190,000 or so clones in the sample, about 60% were seen once. The material was CD8+ T cells sorted from blood, obtained at week 24, from a patient treated with tofacitinib. These receptors all come from a human donor with alopecia areata.

The V call is TRBV7-6, the J call TRBJ1-1; D not resolved. V was shortened by 1 base and J by 0 bases, with 6 bases between the two germline ends. Germline values: CDR1 SGHVS, CDR2 FNYEAQ. CDR3 size: 14 residues. The DNA for the CDR3 is TGTGCCAGCAGCTTAGGGCGGTTGAACACTGAAGCTTTCTTT. Translating it yields CASSLGRLNTEAFF. The whole variable domain, remainder taken from reference TRBV7-6 and TRBJ1-1, is GAGVSQSPRYKVTKRGQDVALRCDPISGHVSLYWYRQALGQGPEFLTYFNYEAQQDKSGLPNDRFSAERPEGSISTLTIQRTEQRDSAMYRCASSLGRLNTEAFFGQGTRLTVV.

V gene TRBV5-6 combines with J gene TRBJ1-4; the D gene is possibly TRBD1 (5 bases). Germline lookup yields CDR1 SGHDT and CDR2 YYEEEE. V was clipped by 2 bases and J by 8 bases, with 10 bases between them. The CDR3 spans 13 residues. The CDR3 sequence is CASSFGRAEKLFF. The CDR3 DNA is TGTGCCAGCAGCTTTGGCAGGGCCGAAAAACTGTTTTTT.

The V call is TRBV6-1, the J call TRBJ2-7; D remains ambiguous. The CDR3 sequence is 12 residues long. Germline V gives CDR1 MNHNS, CDR2 SASEGT. Trimming stripped 1 base from V and 2 bases from J, with 3 bases between. CDR3 region: CASSEDAYEQYF. The DNA for the CDR3 is TGTGCCAGCAGTGAAGACGCCTACGAGCAGTACTTC.

V gene TRBV15 combines with J gene TRBJ2-1; 9 positions agree with TRBD2. Losses at the gene ends were 0 bases for V and 5 bases for J; bases not matched to a gene: 8. The V gene's germline CDR1 is LNHNV and CDR2 YYDKDF (reference sequence). The CDR3 spans 17 residues. The chain's CDR3 is CATSRDHLLAGNNEQFF. CDR3 DNA: TGTGCCACCAGCAGAGATCATTTACTAGCGGGCAACAATGAGCAGTTCTTC.

The chain employs TRBV12-5 and TRBJ1-1; unclear D gene. The CDR3 sequence is 13 residues long. The germline CDR1 and CDR2 sequences are LGHNT and FRNRAP. Trimming stripped 1 base from V and 3 bases from J, with 6 bases between. The CDR3 coding sequence is TGTGCTAGTGGTTTGGGCAGGTACACTGAAGCTTTCTTT. Protein product: CASGLGRYTEAFF. Combining the CDR3 with reference TRBV12-5 and TRBJ1-1 gives the whole variable domain DARVTQTPRHKVTEMGQEVTMRCQPILGHNTVFWYRQTMMQGLELLAYFRNRAPLDDSGMPKDRFSAEMPDATLATLKIQPSEPRDSAVYFCASGLGRYTEAFFGQGTRLTVV.

This clone was seen a handful of times. The V and J genes are TRBV11-2 and TRBJ2-1; 7 nucleotides line up with TRBD2. The CDR3 totals 14 residues. CDR1 is SGHAT, CDR2 FQNNGV, per germline. Unmatched junction bases numbered 5, after V lost 1 base and J lost 8 bases. In nucleotides, the CDR3 is TGTGCCAGCAGCTTAGGGGCGGGGGATTATGAGCAGTTCTTC. Translation: CASSLGAGDYEQFF.

The CDR3 DNA follows: TGCAGCGTTGAGGAGGTTGGGGGGGGCCCCTACGAGCAGTACTTC. Translated: CSVEEVGGGPYEQYF. The chain joins TRBV29-1 to TRBJ2-7; a weak D match, TRBD2 (7 bases). This CDR3 comprises 15 residues. Germline loops: CDR1 SQVTM, CDR2 ANQGSEA. V was trimmed by 3 bases and J by 2 bases, leaving 17 bases between them.

The gene calls are TRBV5-1 and TRBJ2-3, with D perhaps matching TRBD2 (5 bases). CDR3 length: 18 residues. V lost 0 bases and J lost 1, with 18 bases in between. Germline V gene data show CDR1 as SGHRS and CDR2 as YFSETQ. CDR3 sequence: CASSLEAFGLLGTDTQYF. DNA of the CDR3: TGCGCCAGCAGCTTGGAGGCGTTTGGACTTCTCGGCACAGATACGCAGTATTTT.

This clone has more than one count but fewer than ten. The chain joins TRBV4-1 to TRBJ2-5; D not resolved. In germline, CDR1 is MGHRA, CDR2 YSYEKL. Between the trimmed V and J ends, which lost 0 bases and 5 bases, there was a span of 4 bases. This CDR3 has 12 residues. The CDR3 region has the DNA TGCGCCAGCAGCCAAGATACCGAGACCCAGTACTTC. Residues: CASSQDTETQYF.

The V gene is TRBV5-1, the J gene TRBJ2-5; 12 bases agree with TRBD2. The trim removed 0 bases at V and 5 bases at J, leaving 11 bases unmatched. The CDR3 consists of 18 residues. Germline assignment: CDR1 SGHRS and CDR2 YFSETQ. As DNA, the CDR3 is TGCGCCAGCAGCTTGGTGGGACTAGCGGGTGAGACCTCGGAGACCCAGTACTTC. Protein sequence: CASSLVGLAGETSETQYF.

The CDR3 sequence is CASSQTGINSPLHF. Written as DNA, the CDR3 is TGTGCCAGCAGCCAGACAGGGATTAATTCACCCCTCCACTTT. The chain recombines TRBV9 with TRBJ1-6; 7 nucleotides line up with TRBD1. From germline, CDR1 is SGDLS and CDR2 YYNGEE. V was pared by 4 bases and J by 6 bases, with 4 bases of the junction left unmatched. The CDR3 is made up of 14 amino acids.

The rearrangement links TRBV15 to TRBJ2-7; D tentatively fits TRBD1 or TRBD2 (5 bases each). Germline loops: CDR1 LNHNV, CDR2 YYDKDF (reference sequence). Deletions cut 4 bases from V and 2 bases from J, with 9 bases between. The CDR3 runs 13 residues. The DNA for the CDR3 is TGTGCCACCAGCAAGGGACGGACCTACGAGCAGTACTTC. Translating it yields CATSKGRTYEQYF.

The V and J genes are TRBV30 and TRBJ1-2; 9 bases are shared with TRBD1. The CDR3 extends over 15 amino acids. With V trimmed by 4 bases and J by 0 bases, 6 bases remained unmatched. Germline assignment: CDR1 GTSNPN and CDR2 SVGIG (reference sequence). This CDR3 is CAWMGGTGTNYGYTF. The CDR3 nucleotides are TGTGCCTGGATGGGGGGGACAGGGACTAACTATGGCTACACCTTC.

The table lists this clone with a count of one. The chain carries TRBV2 and TRBJ2-7; 9 bases match TRBD2. The CDR3 runs to 15 residues. Germline CDR1 SNHLY, CDR2 FYNNEI. V was pared by 7 bases and J by 3 bases, with 10 bases of the junction left unmatched. This CDR3 reads CASISSRGGLYEQYF. In nucleotides, the CDR3 is TGTGCCAGCATTAGCTCGCGGGGGGGACTCTACGAGCAGTACTTC.

The V call is TRBV13, the J call TRBJ2-5; 8 bases are a match to TRBD2. The V segment lost 0 bases and the J segment 5 bases; nucleotides outside the gene matches: 2. Germline V CDR1 and CDR2: PRHDT, FYEKMQ (reference sequence). The CDR3 runs to 14 residues. The CDR3 nucleotides read TGTGCCAGCAGCTTAGGGGGACTAGAGGAGACCCAGTACTTC. Translated, it gives CASSLGGLEETQYF.

V usage is TRBV6-5 and J usage is TRBJ1-5, with D possibly matching TRBD1 (5 bases). Germline V CDR1 and CDR2: MNHEY, SVGAGI. The germline V and J ends were trimmed by 0 bases and 3 bases, with 9 bases remaining between them. The CDR3 runs to 15 residues. The CDR3 DNA is TGTGCCAGCAGTTACTCTGACAGCCACAATCAGCCCCAGCATTTT. This translates into CASSYSDSHNQPQHF.

The V gene is TRBV11-2, the J gene TRBJ2-2; D remains unclear. The ends were cut back, 8 bases at V and 6 bases at J, with 4 bases in the middle. This CDR3 has 10 residues. The germline V gene has CDR1 SGHAT and CDR2 FQNNGV. CDR3 nucleotides: TGTGCCAGCCAGGCCGGGGAGCTGTTTTTT. The encoded protein is CASQAGELFF. Together with reference TRBV11-2 and TRBJ2-2, the CDR3 gives the full variable domain: EAGVAQSPRYKIIEKRQSVAFWCNPISGHATLYWYQQILGQGPKLLIQFQNNGVVDDSQLPKDRFSAERLKGVDSTLKIQPAKLEDSAVYLCASQAGELFFGEGSRLTVL.

The genes are TRBV11-2 and TRBJ2-3, with 7 bases that match TRBD2. Per germline, CDR1 SGHAT and CDR2 FQNNGV. CDR3 length: 12 residues. J gave up 1 base and V 8 bases, and 0 bases lay outside the gene matches. The CDR3 DNA sequence: TGTGCCAGCGGGGGGGGCACAGATACGCAGTATTTT. Translation: CASGGGTDTQYF.

The table lists this clone with a few counts. The chain recombines TRBV4-1 with TRBJ1-2; possible D gene TRBD1, 5 bases. This CDR3 is 14 amino acids long. V was shortened by 6 bases and J by 6 bases, with 17 bases between the two germline ends. The V gene's germline CDR1 is MGHRA and CDR2 YSYEKL. For the CDR3, the DNA is TGCGCCAGCAGTCGAGGGACGAGTAGGGATGGCTACACCTTC. Translating gives CASSRGTSRDGYTF.

J is TRBJ2-7 and V is TRBV15, with TRBD2 matching over 11 bases. CDR1 is LNHNV and CDR2 is YYDKDF in the germline V gene (reference sequence). This CDR3 is 12 amino acids long. Germline trimming cut 5 bases from V and 12 bases from J; bases unmatched to any gene: 6. CDR3 DNA: TGTGCCACCAGCGAGGGACTAGCGGAGTCGTACTTC. This codes for CATSEGLAESYF.

This chain joins TRBV15 and TRBJ1-2; no reliable D call. The V gene lost 1 base and the J gene lost 3 bases, with 9 bases spanning the gap. The V gene's germline CDR1 is LNHNV and CDR2 YYDKDF (reference sequence). The CDR3 is 14 amino acids. CDR3 DNA: TGTGCCACCAGCAGAGCAACCGGAGACTATGGCTACACCTTC. Its translation: CATSRATGDYGYTF.

This clone was seen only a few times. The chain is built from TRBV21-1 and TRBJ2-3; the table's D gene call, TRBD2, was not cross checked with the DNA. TRBV21-1 is marked as a pseudogene. The CDR3 sequence is 14 residues long. The CDR3 region is CATSGGAYPDTQYF. The CDR3 DNA reads as TGTGCCACCAGTGGAGGGGCTTACCCAGATACGCAGTATTTT.

The genes are TRBV30 and TRBJ2-2; 12 bases are shared with TRBD1. The junction had 4 bases not matched to a gene; V was cut back by 2 bases and J by 6 bases. Germline CDR1 is GTSNPN and CDR2 is SVGIG (reference sequence). The CDR3 loop spans 15 amino acids. This CDR3 is CAWSMGTGGPGELFF. Written as DNA, the CDR3 is TGTGCCTGGAGTATGGGGACAGGGGGCCCCGGGGAGCTGTTTTTT.

This clone has more than one count but fewer than ten. A far bigger clonotype differs at one base, so this is likely a read error. The chain joins TRBV13 to TRBJ1-1; no clear D. The CDR3 extends over 12 amino acids. V lost 3 bases to trimming and J lost 3 bases, with 5 bases between them. Germline V gives CDR1 PRHDT, CDR2 FYEKMQ (reference sequence). The CDR3: CASSFGDTEAFF. The CDR3 nucleotides are TGTGCCAGCAGCTTCGGGGACACTGAAGCTTTCTTT.

A few counts support this clone. This chain uses TRBV7-9 with TRBJ2-1, with D maybe TRBD2 (5 bases). The CDR3 runs to 12 residues. Deletions cut 9 bases from V and 6 bases from J, with 12 bases between. Looked up from germline, CDR1 is SEHNR and CDR2 is FQNEAQ (reference sequence). The CDR3 here is CASGLALNEQFF. The CDR3 DNA reads as TGTGCCAGTGGGCTAGCTCTCAATGAGCAGTTCTTC.

V usage is TRBV10-3 and J usage is TRBJ1-6, with D perhaps matching TRBD1 (6 bases). Germline-derived CDR1 and CDR2 are ENHRY and SYGVKD. This CDR3 spans 15 amino acids. Trimming took off 3 bases at V and 7 bases at J, with 13 bases between the two ends. Here the CDR3 DNA reads TGTGCCATCAGTGATGAGGGGGAACGGAATTCACCCCTCCACTTT. Its translation: CAISDEGERNSPLHF.

This clone was seen a few times. This chain uses TRBV9 with TRBJ2-1; D not certain. V lost 7 bases to trimming and J lost 6 bases, with 8 bases between them. This CDR3 spans 11 amino acids. Germline V lookup: CDR1 SGDLS, CDR2 YYNGEE. DNA of the CDR3: TGTGCCAGCGGGCCTCTCAATGAGCAGTTCTTC. This translates into CASGPLNEQFF.

This clone has a handful of counts. The genes are TRBV5-6 and TRBJ2-5, with 11 bases identical to TRBD2. V trimming: 2 bases; J trimming: 5 bases; junction bases outside the gene matches: 5. The germline CDR1 and CDR2 sequences are SGHDT and YYEEEE. This CDR3 contains 15 residues. The CDR3, as DNA: TGTGCCAGCAGCTTTCCTAGCGGGGGGATGGAGACCCAGTACTTC. Translated: CASSFPSGGMETQYF.

V and J are TRBV27 and TRBJ2-3; perhaps TRBD2 as D (6 bases). Trimming took 8 bases from V and 6 from J, leaving 12 bases between them. Germline assignment: CDR1 MNHEY and CDR2 SMNVEV (reference sequence). This CDR3 comprises 12 residues. CDR3 DNA sequence: TGTGCCAGCCGGGGAGGATATGATACGCAGTATTTT. It is translated as CASRGGYDTQYF.

The rearrangement joins TRBV27 to TRBJ2-2, with a possible D match to TRBD2 (6 bases). The germline V and J ends were trimmed by 5 bases and 0 bases, with 7 bases remaining between them. Germline V gives CDR1 MNHEY, CDR2 SMNVEV (reference sequence). This CDR3 is built from 14 residues. CDR3 in DNA: TGTGCCAGCAGTACGGGGGCGAACACCGGGGAGCTGTTTTTT. Translation: CASSTGANTGELFF.

The chain employs TRBV27 and TRBJ1-2; D is unclear. The V gene lost 2 bases and the J gene lost 2 bases, with 12 bases spanning the gap. This CDR3 spans 15 amino acids. Germline V CDR1 and CDR2: MNHEY, SMNVEV (reference sequence). CDR3 sequence (DNA): TGTGCCAGCAGTTTAGCCCAGAACACCAACTATGGCTACACCTTC. It is translated as CASSLAQNTNYGYTF.